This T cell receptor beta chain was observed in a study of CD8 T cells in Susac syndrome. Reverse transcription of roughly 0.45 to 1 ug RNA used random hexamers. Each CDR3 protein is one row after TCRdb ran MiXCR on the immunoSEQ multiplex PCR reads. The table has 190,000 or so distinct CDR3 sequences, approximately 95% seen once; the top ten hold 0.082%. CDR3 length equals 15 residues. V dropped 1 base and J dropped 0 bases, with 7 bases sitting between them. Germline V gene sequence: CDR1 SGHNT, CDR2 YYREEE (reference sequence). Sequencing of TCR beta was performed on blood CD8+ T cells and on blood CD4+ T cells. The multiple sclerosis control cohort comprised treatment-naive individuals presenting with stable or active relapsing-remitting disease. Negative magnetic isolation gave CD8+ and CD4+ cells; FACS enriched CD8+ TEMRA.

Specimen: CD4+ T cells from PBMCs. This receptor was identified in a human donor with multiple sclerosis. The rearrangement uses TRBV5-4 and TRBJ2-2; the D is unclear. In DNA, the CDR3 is TGTGCCAGCAGCTTGTTGACTTCGAACACCGGGGAGCTGTTTTTT. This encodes CASSLLTSNTGELFF.